The 24 T cell receptor beta chains presented below share a single source sample, sequenced in a study of CD8+CD57+ T cells in acquired aplastic anemia. Profiling that covered TCR beta VDJ and CDR3 relied on genomic DNA as its template. TCRdb itself ran the reads through MiXCR, one entry per CDR3 protein. Among some 160,000 distinct CDR3 sequences listed, less than 50% were seen once. CD8+CD57+ cell expansion had been shown by flow cytometry in patients chosen for sequencing. The material sequenced was sorted CD4+, CD8+, or CD8+CD57+ T cells (not recorded which) from PBMCs. The receptors derive from a human donor with aplastic anemia.

This clonotype was seen at least ten times. The rearrangement links TRBV7-3 to TRBJ1-2; D remains unclear. The CDR3 loop spans 13 amino acids. The germline gives CDR1 SGHTA, CDR2 FQGTGA. V was cut by 2 bases and J by 0 bases, with 4 bases left in between. The CDR3 DNA reads as TGTGCCAGCAGCTTAGGGGCTAACTATGGCTACACCTTC. This sequence encodes CASSLGANYGYTF.

Comments on this clonotype: This may be a read error: a much more frequent sequence differs by one nucleotide. The chain employs TRBV7-3 and TRBJ2-1; possibly TRBD2 for D (6 bases). The length of the CDR3 is 16 residues. CDR1 and CDR2 from the germline V gene are SGHTA and FQGTGA. Written as DNA, the CDR3 is TGTGCCAGCAGCTTCGGGGGACTGAGCTCCTGCAATGAGCAGTTCTTC. It translates to CASSFGGLSSCNEQFF.

This sequence joins TRBV2 and TRBJ1-2; D gene ambiguous. CDR3 length: 11 amino acids. The germline CDR1 and CDR2 sequences are SNHLY and FYNNEI. The V end was cut by 3 bases, the J end by 7 bases, with 6 bases between. The CDR3 sequence: CASSDNLGYTF. The CDR3 region has the DNA TGTGCCAGCAGTGACAACCTTGGCTACACCTTC.

The rearrangement joins TRBV24-1 to TRBJ1-1, with D possibly matching TRBD1 (6 bases). V was pared by 10 bases and J by 9 bases, with 14 bases between. This CDR3 region has 11 residues. From germline, CDR1 is KGHDR and CDR2 SFDVKD. The CDR3 DNA reads TGTGCCACGAGCACTCAGGGGCAAGCTTTCTTT. Translation: CATSTQGQAFF.

The chain recombines TRBV4-2 with TRBJ2-7, with no clear D. Germline loops: CDR1 LGHNA, CDR2 YNFKEQ. This CDR3 is 15 amino acids long. V lost 1 base and J lost 1, with 11 bases in between. CDR3: CASSQGGVSSYEQYF. The CDR3 coding sequence is TGTGCCAGCAGCCAAGGGGGTGTGTCTTCCTACGAGCAGTACTTC.

The chain recombines TRBV20-1 with TRBJ2-1; possibly TRBD2 for D (6 bases). The V gene's germline CDR1 is DFQATT and CDR2 SNEGSKA (reference sequence). The CDR3 consists of 11 residues. The DNA for the CDR3 is TGCGGTCCCGTCGGGGGTAATGAGCAGTTCTTC. Its protein is CGPVGGNEQFF.

The chain has TRBV10-3 and TRBJ2-1; D uncertain. This CDR3 contains 13 residues. CDR1 is ENHRY and CDR2 is SYGVKD in the germline V gene. V was cut by 4 bases and J by 2 bases, with 6 bases left in between. Here the CDR3 DNA reads TGTGCCATCAGTGGAGGCCCCTACAATGAGCAGTTCTTC. It translates to CAISGGPYNEQFF.

V gene TRBV20-1 combines with J gene TRBJ2-1, with D perhaps matching TRBD2 (6 bases). Germline assignment: CDR1 DFQATT and CDR2 SNEGSKA (reference sequence). V lost 6 bases, J lost 5 bases, and 17 bases lay in between. This CDR3 has 14 amino acids. CDR3 nucleotide sequence: TGCAGTGCCCCCGGGGAACTAGCAAACAATGAGCAGTTCTTC. This encodes CSAPGELANNEQFF.

A few counts support this clonotype. The chain uses TRBV29-1 and TRBJ1-2; 10 bases match TRBD1. The CDR3 covers 17 residues. Germline trimming cut 5 bases from V and 5 bases from J; bases unmatched to any gene: 17. Germline CDR1 and CDR2: SQVTM and ANQGSEA. This chain's CDR3 is CSVPQRRGTGVDYGYTF. CDR3 DNA sequence: TGCAGCGTTCCCCAAAGGCGTGGGACAGGGGTAGATTATGGCTACACCTTC.

This clonotype was picked up many times. The chain links TRBV25-1 to TRBJ2-1; D not certain. The germline V and J ends were trimmed by 5 bases and 7 bases, with 6 bases remaining between them. The CDR3 has 11 residues. CDR1 MGHDK and CDR2 SYGVNS come from the germline V gene. CDR3 bases: TGTGCCAGCAGTAGAGGAAATGAGCAGTTCTTC. Its translation: CASSRGNEQFF.

In the case of this clonotype: An end of the junction does not agree with germline; a read error may underlie this. The chain joins TRBV2 to TRBJ1-1; D might be TRBD1 (6 bases). The length of the CDR3 is 12 residues. The V gene's germline CDR1 is SNHLY and CDR2 FYNNEI. CDR3 protein: CASREGGAEAFF. The CDR3 nucleotides are TGTGCCAGCAGAGAAGGGGGAGCTGAAGCTTTCTTT.

There are a few counts of this clonotype. V usage is TRBV7-2 and J usage is TRBJ2-7; maybe TRBD2 (5 bases). This CDR3 contains 12 residues. The V end was cut by 8 bases, the J end by 7 bases, with 15 bases between. Per germline, CDR1 SGHTA and CDR2 FQGNSA. The CDR3 sequence is CASRGDEWEQYF. CDR3 sequence (DNA): TGTGCCAGCCGGGGAGATGAGTGGGAGCAGTACTTC. Combining the CDR3 with reference TRBV7-2 and TRBJ2-7 gives the whole variable domain GAGVSQSPSNKVTEKGKDVELRCDPISGHTALYWYRQSLGQGLEFLIYFQGNSAPDKSGLPSDRFSAERTGGSVSTLTIQRTQQEDSAVYLCASRGDEWEQYFGPGTRLTVT.

This clonotype was seen many times. J is TRBJ1-1 and V is TRBV7-2; 8 nucleotides agree with TRBD1. Germline loops: CDR1 SGHTA, CDR2 FQGNSA. V lost 1 base, J lost 2 bases, and 12 bases stayed unmatched. The CDR3 sequence is 18 residues long. CDR3: CASSLVMVGQGLNTEAFF. In DNA, the CDR3 is TGTGCCAGCAGCTTAGTTATGGTCGGACAGGGTCTAAACACTGAAGCTTTCTTT. The variable domain in full, completed from reference TRBV7-2 and TRBJ1-1, reads GAGVSQSPSNKVTEKGKDVELRCDPISGHTALYWYRQSLGQGLEFLIYFQGNSAPDKSGLPSDRFSAERTGGSVSTLTIQRTQQEDSAVYLCASSLVMVGQGLNTEAFFGQGTRLTVV.

As concerns this clonotype: The junction does not match germline at one end; this may be a read error. V gene TRBV10-3 combines with J gene TRBJ1-1; the D gene is possibly TRBD1 (5 bases). CDR1 is ENHRY and CDR2 is SYGVKD in the germline V gene. The CDR3 has 13 residues. The CDR3: CASSGDRTLSAFF. CDR3 DNA sequence: TGTGCCAGCAGTGGGGACCGAACTCTATCAGCTTTCTTT.

This clonotype has at least ten counts. The genes are TRBV4-3 and TRBJ2-3, with D possibly being TRBD2 (5 bases). This CDR3 is 15 amino acids long. With 6 bases removed from V and 6 bases from J, the gap between germline ends came to 19 bases. Germline V CDR1 and CDR2: LGHNA, YSLEER. CDR3 region: CASSRLAGGPDTQYF. DNA of the CDR3: TGCGCCAGCAGTCGACTCGCCGGAGGACCGGATACGCAGTATTTT.

This clonotype was recorded many times. The chain recombines TRBV30 with TRBJ2-7; no reliable D call. CDR3 length: 14 amino acids. Germline CDR1 GTSNPN, CDR2 SVGIG (reference sequence). Trimming removed 4 bases at V and 3 bases at J, with 16 bases between. Here the CDR3 reads CAWKRQAYVYEQYF. CDR3 in DNA: TGTGCCTGGAAGAGGCAGGCATATGTCTACGAGCAGTACTTC.

The chain carries TRBV29-1 and TRBJ1-2; no clear D gene. V lost 2 bases and J lost 6, with 13 bases in between. This CDR3 region has 13 residues. Germline V gives CDR1 SQVTM, CDR2 ANQGSEA. The CDR3 loop is CSVEKGVGNGYTF. The CDR3 nucleotides are TGCAGCGTTGAAAAGGGAGTAGGTAATGGCTACACCTTC.

The rearrangement links TRBV27 to TRBJ1-1, with D tentatively TRBD1 (5 bases). Deletions cut 7 bases from V and 11 bases from J, with 20 bases between. There are 13 residues in the CDR3. Germline assignment: CDR1 MNHEY and CDR2 SMNVEV (reference sequence). This CDR3 reads CASNSPKGNGAFF. CDR3 DNA sequence: TGTGCCAGCAATTCCCCAAAGGGGAATGGGGCTTTCTTT.

The gene calls are TRBV7-2 and TRBJ2-5; the match to TRBD1 covers 7 bases. This CDR3 spans 14 amino acids. The V gene's germline CDR1 is SGHTA and CDR2 FQGNSA. V was pared by 4 bases and J by 6 bases, with 8 bases of the junction left unmatched. CDR3 DNA: TGTGCCAGCAGCTCAAGACAGGGTGGGAAGACCCAGTACTTC. Encoded protein: CASSSRQGGKTQYF.

The genes are TRBV20-1 and TRBJ1-1, with a possible D match to TRBD1 (5 bases). Trimming shortened V by 2 bases and J by 7 bases, and 11 bases separated the two germline ends. Germline values: CDR1 DFQATT, CDR2 SNEGSKA (reference sequence). The CDR3 contains 12 residues. The CDR3 DNA follows: TGCAGTGCTAGACGGGGGAGCGATGAAGCTTTCTTT. Translation: CSARRGSDEAFF.

The table lists this clonotype with a count of one. V gene TRBV7-3 combines with J gene TRBJ2-1; perhaps TRBD2 as D (5 bases). The ends were cut back, 2 bases at V and 14 bases at J, with 16 bases in the middle. The CDR3 is 13 residues long. CDR1 is SGHTA and CDR2 is FQGTGA in the germline V gene. As DNA, the CDR3 is TGTGCCAGCAGCTTAGGGTCCCCGGGGTATGAGTTCTTC. Amino acids: CASSLGSPGYEFF.

The sample holds many counts of this clonotype. The chain carries TRBV5-1 and TRBJ2-1; 10 bases are a match to TRBD2. The CDR3 consists of 16 residues. V was clipped by 5 bases and J by 4 bases; unmatched bases: 9. CDR1 SGHRS and CDR2 YFSETQ come from the germline V gene. The CDR3 is CASRTSGEGAYNEQFF. The CDR3 nucleotides are TGCGCCAGCAGAACTAGCGGGGAAGGGGCTTACAATGAGCAGTTCTTC.

This clonotype was recorded at least ten times. The J gene is TRBJ2-1, the V gene TRBV24-1; 10 nucleotides line up with TRBD2. The CDR3 totals 15 residues. V gave up 3 bases and J gave up 8 bases; unmatched junction bases: 6. Germline V gene sequence: CDR1 KGHDR, CDR2 SFDVKD. CDR3 protein: CATSDEREGRYEQFF. CDR3 DNA sequence: TGTGCCACCAGTGATGAGCGGGAGGGGCGGTATGAGCAGTTCTTC.

This chain connects TRBV24-1 to TRBJ2-5; D is unclear. Germline V gene sequence: CDR1 KGHDR, CDR2 SFDVKD. The V and J ends lost 4 bases and 5 bases respectively, with 4 bases between them. The CDR3 is 11 amino acids. Here the CDR3 reads CATSEGETQYF. The CDR3 bases are TGTGCCACCAGTGAGGGGGAGACCCAGTACTTC.